Below are 20 T cell receptor beta chains sequenced from a single sample in a study of cytomegalovirus exposure and HLA in healthy donors. The repertoire was sequenced with immunoSEQ multiplex PCR; TCRdb's copy has only in-frame clones and lacks some. There are about 120,000 clones in the sample; roughly 89% occur only once, and approximately 1.9% lies in the top ten. Sequenced material: PBMCs. These receptors came from a woman aged 18-29 years in good health and CMV-seronegative.

The sample holds one count of this clone. This sequence joins TRBV10-2 and TRBJ1-1, with 7 bases matching TRBD1. CDR1 and CDR2 from the germline V gene are WSHSY and SAAADI. With 7 bases clipped from V and 11 bases from J, the junction kept 13 bases outside the gene matches. The CDR3 consists of 13 residues. Here the CDR3 DNA reads TGCGCCAGCACTCCTCAAACAGGGGAGAAGGCTTTCTTT. Translating it yields CASTPQTGEKAFF.

The rearrangement joins TRBV6-5 to TRBJ2-1, with a weak D call TRBD1 (5 bases). This CDR3 has 14 residues. The V gene lost 5 bases and the J gene lost 1 base, with 9 bases spanning the gap. Germline-derived CDR1 and CDR2 are MNHEY and SVGAGI. The CDR3 reads CASSAQESYNEQFF. CDR3 DNA sequence: TGTGCCAGCAGTGCACAGGAGTCCTACAATGAGCAGTTCTTC.

The V gene is TRBV14, the J gene TRBJ1-2; D might be TRBD1 (6 bases). Germline CDR1 reads SGHDN; CDR2 reads FVKESK. The CDR3 spans 15 residues. The V end lost 4 bases, the J end lost 3 bases, and 15 bases lay between the germline ends. CDR3 nucleotides: TGTGCCAGCAGCCTGCCCGGGACAACCTACTATGGCTACACCTTC. It specifies CASSLPGTTYYGYTF.

This clone showed up just once. CDR3: CASSLDSSGGNTGELFF. In nucleotides, the CDR3 is TGCGCCAGCAGCTTGGATAGTAGCGGGGGTAACACCGGGGAGCTGTTTTTT. The chain links TRBV5-1 to TRBJ2-2; 9 bases line up with TRBD2. The V gene's germline CDR1 is SGHRS and CDR2 YFSETQ. CDR3 length: 17 residues. The V gene end was trimmed by 0 bases and the J gene end by 2 bases; junction bases not matched to a gene: 5.

The chain couples TRBV4-1 to TRBJ1-5; no clear D. Germline V gene sequence: CDR1 MGHRA, CDR2 YSYEKL. The germline V and J ends were trimmed by 8 bases and 4 bases, with 12 bases remaining between them. The CDR3 sequence is 13 residues long. CDR3 sequence reads: CASGLDENQPQHF. The DNA for the CDR3 is TGCGCCAGCGGACTAGACGAAAATCAGCCCCAGCATTTT.

The chain joins TRBV7-3 to TRBJ1-1; possibly TRBD1 for D (5 bases). V lost 4 bases and J 1 base, leaving 7 bases between the germline ends. This CDR3 has 13 residues. Germline values: CDR1 SGHTA, CDR2 FQGTGA. The CDR3 DNA is TGTGCCAGCAGCTGGACAAGGAACACTGAAGCTTTCTTT. Translation: CASSWTRNTEAFF.

The chain employs TRBV19 and TRBJ2-1; possible D gene TRBD2, 6 bases. The CDR3 loop spans 17 amino acids. The V end was cut by 3 bases, the J end by 0 bases, with 15 bases between. CDR1 LNHDA and CDR2 SQIVND come from the germline V gene (reference sequence). The CDR3 DNA reads as TGTGCCAGTAGTATCGGCCTACCGACTAGCTCCTACAATGAGCAGTTCTTC. Translating gives CASSIGLPTSSYNEQFF.

This sequence joins TRBV6-5 and TRBJ2-7; a possible D gene is TRBD2 (5 bases). The CDR3 is made up of 16 amino acids. Trimming cost V 4 bases and J 5 bases, with 21 bases left between them. Germline-derived CDR1 and CDR2 are MNHEY and SVGAGI. CDR3 region: CASSSSYRLGEHEQYF. The CDR3 nucleotides read TGTGCCAGCAGTTCATCGTACAGACTTGGGGAGCACGAGCAGTACTTC.

J is TRBJ2-2 and V is TRBV19; TRBD1 agrees at 7 bases. This CDR3 is built from 15 residues. The V gene's germline CDR1 is LNHDA and CDR2 SQIVND (reference sequence). J gave up 6 bases and V 5 bases, and 9 bases lay outside the gene matches. CDR3 in DNA: TGTGCCAGTAGTTACAGGGGCCAGATATCCGGGGAGCTGTTTTTT. Its translation: CASSYRGQISGELFF.

This chain connects TRBV5-1 to TRBJ2-5, with D hard to call. The germline CDR1 and CDR2 sequences are SGHRS and YFSETQ. With 2 bases removed from V and 2 bases from J, the gap between germline ends came to 10 bases. CDR3 length: 14 amino acids. The CDR3 DNA is TGCGCCAGCAGCTTCAATAGCCCACAAGAGACCCAGTACTTC. It encodes CASSFNSPQETQYF.

The J gene is TRBJ2-2, the V gene TRBV6-6; weak D call: TRBD1 (5 bases). This CDR3 comprises 12 residues. Trimming took 2 bases from V and 7 from J, leaving 5 bases between them. The germline V gene has CDR1 MNHNY and CDR2 SVGAGI (reference sequence). CDR3 bases: TGTGCCAGCAGTTACCAGGGCGGGGAGCTGTTTTTT. Residues: CASSYQGGELFF.

In nucleotides, the CDR3 is TGTGCCAGCACCGACCGGCTCTCCGGGACAAACTATGGCTACACCTTC. Its translation is CASTDRLSGTNYGYTF. This chain links TRBV28 with TRBJ1-2; D is possibly TRBD1 (6 bases). Trimming removed 7 bases at V and 2 bases at J, with 20 bases between. Per the germline V gene, CDR1 is MDHEN and CDR2 is SYDVKM. This CDR3 has 16 amino acids.

J is TRBJ1-1 and V is TRBV25-1; D not certain. Germline CDR1 and CDR2: MGHDK and SYGVNS. With 2 bases removed from V and 8 bases from J, the gap between germline ends came to 9 bases. CDR3 length: 12 amino acids. The CDR3, as DNA: TGTGCCAGCAGTGAACTGGGCAGGGAAGCTTTCTTT. Translated: CASSELGREAFF.

This chain connects TRBV7-6 to TRBJ1-1; 9 bases line up with TRBD1. The V gene's germline CDR1 is SGHVS and CDR2 FNYEAQ. The CDR3 is made up of 14 amino acids. After removal of 3 bases from V and 6 bases from J, the junction contained 5 bases not matched to a gene. The CDR3 coding sequence is TGTGCCAGCAGCTTGAACAGGGGGCTCGCTGAAGCTTTCTTT. Translating gives CASSLNRGLAEAFF.

The rearrangement uses TRBV28 and TRBJ1-2, with D tentatively TRBD1 (6 bases). The CDR3 is made up of 14 amino acids. Trimming pared 1 base from V and 4 bases from J, leaving 10 bases between. From germline, CDR1 is MDHEN and CDR2 SYDVKM. The chain's CDR3 is CASSLLDRVYGYTF. The CDR3 nucleotides read TGTGCCAGCAGTTTATTGGACAGAGTCTATGGCTACACCTTC.

The CDR3: CASSFGQGWYNEQFF. The CDR3 coding sequence is TGTGCCAGCAGCTTCGGACAGGGGTGGTACAATGAGCAGTTCTTC. This rearrangement joins TRBV5-8 to TRBJ2-1; 9 bases match TRBD1. Losses at the gene ends were 2 bases for V and 4 bases for J; bases not matched to a gene: 4. This CDR3 contains 15 residues. Germline V lookup: CDR1 SGHTS, CDR2 YDEGEE.

The CDR3 DNA reads as TGTGCCAGCAGCTTGTGGCACACCCCATCCCACGGCTACACCTTC. This codes for CASSLWHTPSHGYTF. The rearrangement joins TRBV5-6 to TRBJ1-2; no definite D call. Germline lookup yields CDR1 SGHDT and CDR2 YYEEEE. V was pared by 1 base and J by 8 bases, with 18 bases between. The CDR3 contains 15 residues.

The chain combines TRBV18 with TRBJ1-2; D remains ambiguous. The ends were cut back, 3 bases at V and 4 bases at J, with 21 bases in the middle. The CDR3 sequence is 17 residues long. Germline V gene data show CDR1 as KGHSH and CDR2 as LQKENI. The CDR3, as DNA: TGTGCCAGCTCACCCCCCGTTCGTACAGCGGACCGCTATGGCTACACCTTC. Translation gives CASSPPVRTADRYGYTF. Full variable domain (missing parts from reference TRBV18 and TRBJ1-2): NAGVMQNPRHLVRRRGQEARLRCSPMKGHSHVYWYRQLPEEGLKFMVYLQKENIIDESGMPKERFSAEFPKEGPSILRIQQVVRGDSAAYFCASSPPVRTADRYGYTFGSGTRLTVV.

The J gene is TRBJ2-1, the V gene TRBV5-1; the D gene is possibly TRBD1 (6 bases). V was clipped by 1 base and J by 5 bases, with 10 bases between them. Germline V gene lookup returns CDR1 SGHRS and CDR2 YFSETQ. The CDR3 is made up of 14 amino acids. Written as DNA, the CDR3 is TGCGCCAGCAGCTTGAGGGGGACAAACAATGAGCAGTTCTTC. Its protein is CASSLRGTNNEQFF. The variable domain in full, with the rest retrieved from reference TRBV5-1 and TRBJ2-1, is KAGVTQTPRYLIKTRGQQVTLSCSPISGHRSVSWYQQTPGQGLQFLFEYFSETQRNKGNFPGRFSGRQFSNSRSEMNVSTLELGDSALYLCASSLRGTNNEQFFGPGTRLTVL.

This chain links TRBV30 with TRBJ2-5, with 10 nucleotides matching TRBD2. The ends lost 0 bases at V and 1 base at J; junction bases unmatched: 8. The CDR3 contains 17 residues. Germline lookup yields CDR1 GTSNPN and CDR2 SVGIG (reference sequence). The CDR3 DNA follows: TGTGCCTGGAGTGTATGGGCTAGCGGGGGCCTCCAAGAGACCCAGTACTTC. As protein: CAWSVWASGGLQETQYF.